One and the same sample provided the 29 T cell receptor beta chains below, sequenced in a study of cytomegalovirus exposure and HLA in healthy donors (dated by TCRdb to the late 2010s). Library method: the immunoSEQ multiplex PCR assay. The multiplex PCR relied on a mix of 60 forward primers for TCR Vbeta segments and 13 reverse primers for TCR Jbeta segments. Sourced from immuneACCESS, this table was stored by TCRdb with only in-frame sequences that have V and J called. A share of the clones is absent; for the studies checked, an unresolved V gene accounts for under half, and the remainder has no known explanation. The sample has 150,000 to 200,000 clones on record, around 68% of them singletons. About 9.4% of the sample lies in the top ten. Sequencing was carried out using PBMCs. All receptors come from a man younger than 45 in good health and CMV-seropositive.

The CDR3 bases are TGTGCCAGCAGGATAGCGGGAGAAGGTTCCTACGAGCAGTACTTC. It encodes CASRIAGEGSYEQYF. The rearrangement links TRBV6-5 to TRBJ2-7; 9 bases agree with TRBD2. The V segment lost 6 bases and the J segment 1 base; nucleotides outside the gene matches: 7. CDR3 size: 15 residues. Germline V gene data show CDR1 as MNHEY and CDR2 as SVGAGI.

This clone was recorded a few times. This CDR3 reads CAWSRQGAILHGYTF. CDR3 bases: TGTGCCTGGAGTCGACAGGGGGCTATCCTCCATGGCTACACCTTC. This chain uses TRBV30 with TRBJ1-2; 10 bases line up with TRBD1. Germline V gives CDR1 GTSNPN, CDR2 SVGIG (reference sequence). V trimming: 2 bases; J trimming: 6 bases; junction bases outside the gene matches: 9. The CDR3 totals 15 residues.

The rearrangement links TRBV28 to TRBJ2-3; TRBD1 might be the D (6 bases). Germline V gene sequence: CDR1 MDHEN, CDR2 SYDVKM. Trimming removed 2 bases from V and 13 bases from J, with 10 bases in between. There are 11 residues in the CDR3. CDR3 loop: CASSLPPGEYF. In DNA, the CDR3 is TGTGCCAGCAGTTTACCCCCAGGGGAGTATTTT.

The chain combines TRBV19 with TRBJ1-5; D is perhaps TRBD1 (6 bases). The CDR3 sequence is 13 residues long. Per germline, CDR1 LNHDA and CDR2 SQIVND (reference sequence). The V and J ends lost 3 bases and 7 bases respectively, with 10 bases between them. CDR3 amino acids: CASSMRGTQPQHF. In DNA, the CDR3 is TGTGCCAGTAGTATGAGGGGGACGCAGCCCCAGCATTTT.

The genes are TRBV7-6 and TRBJ1-5; D gene ambiguous. The CDR3 sequence is 19 residues long. Germline values: CDR1 SGHVS, CDR2 FNYEAQ. V gave up 2 bases and J gave up 2 bases, with 22 bases separating them. CDR3 coding DNA: TGTGCCAGCAGCTTACTCGCCCCGGAACTAGCTTTAGGCAATCAGCCCCAGCATTTT. Translated, it gives CASSLLAPELALGNQPQHF. The full variable domain, its missing parts supplied by reference TRBV7-6 and TRBJ1-5, is GAGVSQSPRYKVTKRGQDVALRCDPISGHVSLYWYRQALGQGPEFLTYFNYEAQQDKSGLPNDRFSAERPEGSISTLTIQRTEQRDSAMYRCASSLLAPELALGNQPQHFGDGTRLSIL.

V gene TRBV10-2 combines with J gene TRBJ1-1; D gene uncertain. Trimming pared 6 bases from V and 1 base from J, leaving 15 bases between. The CDR3 runs 15 residues. Germline values: CDR1 WSHSY, CDR2 SAAADI. The CDR3 coding sequence is TGCGCCAGCAGCGGTCTTTCGGCGGGGAACACTGAAGCTTTCTTT. It specifies CASSGLSAGNTEAFF.

The chain recombines TRBV19 with TRBJ2-1; 8 nucleotides match TRBD1. Per germline, CDR1 LNHDA and CDR2 SQIVND (reference sequence). The CDR3 contains 16 residues. Trimming at V came to 9 bases and at J to 6 bases, leaving 16 bases not matched to a gene. This CDR3 is CASSKYRDRTGNEQFF. CDR3 bases: TGTGCCAGCAGCAAATACCGGGACAGGACGGGCAATGAGCAGTTCTTC.

A few counts support this clone. Written as DNA, the CDR3 is TGCAGCGTTGAAGGGGGACAGGGGTACTATGGCTACACCTTC. This codes for CSVEGGQGYYGYTF. This sequence joins TRBV29-1 and TRBJ1-2; 10 nucleotides line up with TRBD1. Unmatched junction bases numbered 2, after V lost 1 base and J lost 3 bases. This CDR3 region has 14 residues. Looked up from germline, CDR1 is SQVTM and CDR2 is ANQGSEA.

The chain combines TRBV30 with TRBJ2-1, with D perhaps TRBD1 (6 bases). V lost 0 bases and J 2 bases, leaving 11 bases between the germline ends. The CDR3 contains 15 residues. Per the germline V gene, CDR1 is GTSNPN and CDR2 is SVGIG (reference sequence). The CDR3 region is CAWSVLGGTYNEQFF. The CDR3 DNA reads as TGTGCCTGGAGTGTACTTGGGGGCACCTACAATGAGCAGTTCTTC.

The rearrangement joins TRBV9 to TRBJ2-3, with 10 nucleotides matching TRBD2. V gave up 6 bases and J gave up 2 bases; unmatched junction bases: 6. The CDR3 length is 15 residues. Germline V CDR1 and CDR2: SGDLS, YYNGEE. CDR3 loop: CASTQGLASTDTQYF. CDR3 DNA sequence: TGTGCCAGCACTCAGGGACTAGCGTCCACAGATACGCAGTATTTT.

DNA for the CDR3: TGTGCCAGCAAAGCGTGGGGGCTTAGGGACACTGAAGCTTTCTTT. Its translation: CASKAWGLRDTEAFF. The chain uses TRBV2 and TRBJ1-1; perhaps TRBD1 as D (6 bases). There are 15 residues in the CDR3. CDR1 and CDR2 (germline): SNHLY, FYNNEI. Trimming pared 7 bases from V and 3 bases from J, leaving 18 bases between.

The rearrangement links TRBV11-2 to TRBJ2-7; D unclear. Germline-derived CDR1 and CDR2 are SGHAT and FQNNGV. With 7 bases removed from V and 0 bases from J, the gap between germline ends came to 16 bases. CDR3 length: 15 amino acids. CDR3 in amino acids: CASNLDFSSSYEQYF. In DNA form, the CDR3 reads TGTGCCAGCAACCTTGACTTCTCCAGCTCCTACGAGCAGTACTTC.

The chain employs TRBV27 and TRBJ2-5; 7 nucleotides agree with TRBD1. The DNA matches TRBJ2-7 better at its end, which makes the J call doubtful. Germline V gene data show CDR1 as MNHEY and CDR2 as SMNVEV (reference sequence). The CDR3 consists of 14 residues. The CDR3 is CASSLSAGGYEQYF. The CDR3 bases are TGTGCCAGCAGTTTATCGGCAGGGGGCTACGAGCAGTACTTC.

The J gene is TRBJ1-2, the V gene TRBV14, with D possibly matching TRBD1 (5 bases). V was shortened by 0 bases and J by 1 base, with 9 bases between the two germline ends. The germline V gene encodes CDR1 SGHDN and CDR2 FVKESK. The CDR3 runs 15 residues. This chain's CDR3 is CASSQDQGYNYGYTF. CDR3 nucleotide sequence: TGTGCCAGCAGCCAAGACCAGGGATATAACTATGGCTACACCTTC. Drawing the rest from reference TRBV14 and TRBJ1-2, the complete variable domain is EAGVTQFPSHSVIEKGQTVTLRCDPISGHDNLYWYRRVMGKEIKFLLHFVKESKQDESGMPNNRFLAERTGGTYSTLKVQPAELEDSGVYFCASSQDQGYNYGYTFGSGTRLTVV.

The chain has TRBV10-3 and TRBJ2-3; 9 bases are a match to TRBD2. The germline gives CDR1 ENHRY, CDR2 SYGVKD. J gave up 2 bases and V 7 bases, and 7 bases lay outside the gene matches. This CDR3 spans 15 amino acids. The CDR3 DNA is TGTGCCATCATTCAGACTAGCGGAACCACAGATACGCAGTATTTT. Translation gives CAIIQTSGTTDTQYF.

This chain joins TRBV6-4 and TRBJ1-5; no clear D. This CDR3 is built from 15 residues. V was cut by 4 bases and J by 5 bases, with 15 bases left in between. CDR1 and CDR2 (germline): MRHNA, SNTAGT. The CDR3 DNA follows: TGTGCCAGCAGTGTTGAGGGAAGGCGTGATCAGCCCCAGCATTTT. This codes for CASSVEGRRDQPQHF.

CDR3 sequence reads: CASRKNGFLSENNEQFF. The CDR3 nucleotides are TGTGCCAGCAGAAAAAACGGGTTCCTGAGCGAAAACAATGAGCAGTTCTTC. V gene TRBV27 combines with J gene TRBJ2-1; no definite D call. Trimming left V 6 bases short and J 5 bases short, with 23 bases between. The CDR3 is 17 residues long. Germline V CDR1 and CDR2: MNHEY, SMNVEV (reference sequence).

V and J are TRBV28 and TRBJ2-1, with 10 bases fitting TRBD2. CDR1 is MDHEN and CDR2 is SYDVKM in the germline V gene. Unmatched junction bases numbered 2, after V lost 3 bases and J lost 0 bases. This CDR3 has 16 residues. CDR3 region: CASSLRLAGSYNEQFF. As DNA, the CDR3 is TGTGCCAGCAGTTTGAGACTAGCGGGCTCCTACAATGAGCAGTTCTTC.

This chain links TRBV2 with TRBJ2-3, with 9 bases matching TRBD2. This CDR3 is 17 amino acids long. Germline V gives CDR1 SNHLY, CDR2 FYNNEI. J gave up 6 bases and V 1 base, and 11 bases lay outside the gene matches. The CDR3 loop is CASSEGRAGGPSDTQYF. The CDR3, as DNA: TGTGCCAGCAGTGAAGGTCGGGCGGGAGGGCCATCCGATACGCAGTATTTT.

V usage is TRBV2 and J usage is TRBJ2-2, with a tentative D call TRBD1 (6 bases). Trimming cost V 6 bases and J 1 base, with 12 bases left between them. The germline V gene has CDR1 SNHLY and CDR2 FYNNEI. This CDR3 is 15 amino acids long. The CDR3: CASRAGDLNTGELFF. The CDR3, as DNA: TGTGCCAGCAGAGCAGGGGATTTGAACACCGGGGAGCTGTTTTTT.

The chain recombines TRBV10-3 with TRBJ1-5; maybe TRBD1 (5 bases). Germline-derived CDR1 and CDR2 are ENHRY and SYGVKD. The V end was cut by 8 bases, the J end by 2 bases, with 13 bases between. The CDR3 runs to 14 residues. For the CDR3, the DNA is TGTGCCATCGGGGCCGGGGAGGGCAATCAGCCCCAGCATTTT. This codes for CAIGAGEGNQPQHF.

The CDR3: CASSHVPGQGAEAEAFF. The CDR3 nucleotides are TGTGCCAGCAGCCATGTCCCGGGACAGGGGGCGGAGGCTGAAGCTTTCTTT. The chain combines TRBV11-1 with TRBJ1-1; the match to TRBD1 covers 12 bases. The CDR3 runs to 17 residues. The V gene end was trimmed by 5 bases and the J gene end by 6 bases; junction bases not matched to a gene: 13. CDR1 and CDR2 from the germline V gene are SGHAT and FQDESV (reference sequence).

The V gene is TRBV27, the J gene TRBJ2-7, with 7 bases that match TRBD1. CDR1 is MNHEY, CDR2 SMNVEV, per germline (reference sequence). CDR3 length: 14 amino acids. Unmatched junction bases numbered 8, after V lost 6 bases and J lost 3 bases. CDR3 coding DNA: TGTGCCAGCAGCTACAGGGGCTATCTCTACGAGCAGTACTTC. Encoded protein: CASSYRGYLYEQYF.

The V and J genes are TRBV10-3 and TRBJ2-1, with TRBD2 matching over 13 bases. CDR1 is ENHRY and CDR2 is SYGVKD in the germline V gene. Trimming at V came to 7 bases and at J to 0 bases, leaving 12 bases not matched to a gene. CDR3 size: 19 residues. The CDR3 sequence is CAINQLAGGLMSSYNEQFF. The DNA of the CDR3 is TGTGCCATCAACCAACTAGCGGGAGGGTTAATGAGCTCCTACAATGAGCAGTTCTTC.

The CDR3 sequence: CATEGGLAPNEQFF. The CDR3 DNA sequence: TGTGCCACCGAAGGTGGACTAGCGCCCAATGAGCAGTTCTTC. The chain combines TRBV7-9 with TRBJ2-1; TRBD2 aligns across 9 bases. CDR1 is SEHNR, CDR2 FQNEAQ, per germline (reference sequence). J gave up 6 bases and V 10 bases, and 10 bases lay outside the gene matches. The CDR3 has 14 amino acids. Filled out from reference TRBV7-9 and TRBJ2-1, the complete variable domain reads DTGVSQNPRHKITKRGQNVTFRCDPISEHNRLYWYRQTLGQGPEFLTYFQNEAQLEKSRLLSDRFSAERPKGSFSTLEIQRTEQGDSAMYLCATEGGLAPNEQFFGPGTRLTVL.

This clone has a single count. The chain employs TRBV5-1 and TRBJ2-7, with a tentative D call TRBD1 (6 bases). The CDR3 is 14 residues long. V lost 3 bases and J lost 2, with 12 bases in between. The germline gives CDR1 SGHRS, CDR2 YFSETQ. The CDR3 loop is CASSSPGQTYEQYF. The CDR3 DNA follows: TGCGCCAGCAGCTCTCCGGGACAAACCTACGAGCAGTACTTC.

The chain couples TRBV19 to TRBJ2-3, with TRBD1 matching 7 bases. The CDR3 is 17 amino acids. The J segment lost 6 bases and the V segment lost 2 bases, leaving 14 bases of the junction unmatched. The germline V gene has CDR1 LNHDA and CDR2 SQIVND (reference sequence). The CDR3 protein is CASSISWAGGILDTQYF. The CDR3 nucleotides read TGTGCCAGTAGTATATCATGGGCAGGGGGTATTTTGGATACGCAGTATTTT. Full variable domain (outside the CDR3, taken from reference TRBV19 and TRBJ2-3): DGGITQSPKYLFRKEGQNVTLSCEQNLNHDAMYWYRQDPGQGLRLIYYSQIVNDFQKGDIAEGYSVSREKKESFPLTVTSAQKNPTAFYLCASSISWAGGILDTQYFGPGTRLTVL.

The V call is TRBV6-6, the J call TRBJ2-7, with TRBD2 matching over 8 bases. Looked up from germline, CDR1 is MNHNY and CDR2 is SVGAGI (reference sequence). With 1 base clipped from V and 3 bases from J, the junction kept 5 bases outside the gene matches. The CDR3 totals 15 residues. The DNA for the CDR3 is TGTGCCAGCAGTTACTTGGCGGGAGGAAACTACGAGCAGTACTTC. It specifies CASSYLAGGNYEQYF.

CDR3 region: CASRGGPMNTEAFF. DNA for the CDR3: TGTGCCAGCAGGGGGGGTCCTATGAACACTGAAGCTTTCTTT. V is TRBV6-6 and J is TRBJ1-1; possibly TRBD1 for D (5 bases). CDR1 is MNHNY and CDR2 is SVGAGI in the germline V gene (reference sequence). This CDR3 is 14 amino acids long. The ends were cut back, 6 bases at V and 0 bases at J, with 11 bases in the middle.